One and the same sample provided the 2 T cell receptor beta chains below, sequenced in a study of blood T cell repertoires in COVID-19. The table came from immunoSEQ multiplex PCR; TCRdb's copy has only in-frame clones and leaves some out. The sample lists roughly 110,000 clones, 75% to 85% occurring once. Sequenced sample: peripheral blood. These TCRs come from a man between 65 and 79 years old with acute or convalescent COVID-19.

This chain joins TRBV29-1 and TRBJ2-3, with 11 bases identical to TRBD2. The germline gives CDR1 SQVTM, CDR2 ANQGSEA. The CDR3 has 16 amino acids. Trimming at V came to 5 bases and at J to 1 base, leaving 8 bases not matched to a gene. Here the CDR3 reads CSVRVAGGPGTDTQYF. The CDR3 DNA reads as TGCAGCGTTAGGGTAGCGGGAGGGCCGGGCACAGATACGCAGTATTTT.

The chain combines TRBV5-1 with TRBJ1-4; tentatively, D is TRBD1 (6 bases). From germline, CDR1 is SGHRS and CDR2 YFSETQ. Trimming removed 4 bases from V and 7 bases from J, with 17 bases in between. This CDR3 is built from 15 residues. CDR3 DNA sequence: TGCGCCAGCAGCGCCCAGGGGACCCCGGGTGAAAAACTGTTTTTT. This gives the protein CASSAQGTPGEKLFF.